This T cell receptor (beta chain) came from a study of cytomegalovirus exposure and HLA in healthy donors. Study-level findings and limits: It was assumed in the presence/absence analyses that sequencing depth was roughly uniform across donors.

Germline V gene data show CDR1 as SEHNR and CDR2 as FQNEAQ (reference sequence). CDR3 length: 17 amino acids. Trimming cost V 5 bases and J 7 bases; bases outside gene matches: 10. At sampling all donors were nominally healthy, likely with unrecorded immune exposures. As regards this clone: The target antigen is unknown.

Primers: 60 Vbeta forward and 13 Jbeta reverse. This table comes from immunoSEQ multiplex PCR, and its TCRdb copy is limited to in-frame clones, with some not included. The sample has about 180,000 clones, around 80% seen once. The receptor was derived from a woman in her thirties or forties in good health and CMV-seronegative. The chain combines TRBV7-9 with TRBJ2-3; 15 bases are a match to TRBD2. The sample comprised PBMCs. In DNA, the CDR3 is TGTGCCAGCAGCCCAAGGACTAGCGGGGGGGAACGAAATACGCAGTATTTT. It is translated as CASSPRTSGGERNTQYF.